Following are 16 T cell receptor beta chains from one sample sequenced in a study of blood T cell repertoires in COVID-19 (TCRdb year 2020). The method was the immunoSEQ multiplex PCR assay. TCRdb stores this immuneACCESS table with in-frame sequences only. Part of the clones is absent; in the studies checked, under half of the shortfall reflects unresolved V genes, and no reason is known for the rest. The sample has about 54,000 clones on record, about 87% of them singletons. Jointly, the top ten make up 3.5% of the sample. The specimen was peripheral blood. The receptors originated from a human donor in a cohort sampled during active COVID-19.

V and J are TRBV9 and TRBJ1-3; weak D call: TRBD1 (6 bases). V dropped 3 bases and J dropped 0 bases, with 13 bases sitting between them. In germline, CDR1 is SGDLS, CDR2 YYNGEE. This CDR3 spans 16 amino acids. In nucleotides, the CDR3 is TGTGCCAGCAGCGCCACAGGGTCACTCTCTGGAAACACCATATATTTT. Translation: CASSATGSLSGNTIYF.

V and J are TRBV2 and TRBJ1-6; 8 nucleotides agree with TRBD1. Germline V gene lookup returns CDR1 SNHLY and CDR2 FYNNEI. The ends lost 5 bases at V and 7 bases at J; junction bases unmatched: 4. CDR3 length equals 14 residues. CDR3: CASSPRGRNSPLHF. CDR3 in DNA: TGTGCCAGCAGTCCCAGGGGGCGGAATTCACCCCTCCACTTT.

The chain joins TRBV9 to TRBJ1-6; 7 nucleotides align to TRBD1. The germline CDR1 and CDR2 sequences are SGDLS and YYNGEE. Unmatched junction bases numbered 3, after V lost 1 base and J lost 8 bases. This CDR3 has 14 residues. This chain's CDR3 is CASSVQGVDSPLHF. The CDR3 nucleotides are TGTGCCAGCAGCGTACAGGGGGTGGATTCACCCCTCCACTTT.

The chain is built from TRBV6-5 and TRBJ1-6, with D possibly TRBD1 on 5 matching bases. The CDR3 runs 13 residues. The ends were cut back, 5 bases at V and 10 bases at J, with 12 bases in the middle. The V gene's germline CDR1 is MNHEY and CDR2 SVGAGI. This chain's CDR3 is CASSTRQRSPLHF. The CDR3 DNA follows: TGTGCCAGCAGTACCCGACAGAGGTCACCCCTCCACTTT.

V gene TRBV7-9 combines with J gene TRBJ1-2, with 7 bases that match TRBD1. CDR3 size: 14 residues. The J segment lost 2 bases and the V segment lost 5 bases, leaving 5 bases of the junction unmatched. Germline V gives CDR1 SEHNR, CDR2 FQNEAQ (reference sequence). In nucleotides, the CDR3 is TGTGCCAGCAGCGTGGGACAGTCAAACTATGGCTACACCTTC. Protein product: CASSVGQSNYGYTF. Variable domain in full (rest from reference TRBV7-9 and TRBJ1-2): DTGVSQNPRHKITKRGQNVTFRCDPISEHNRLYWYRQTLGQGPEFLTYFQNEAQLEKSRLLSDRFSAERPKGSFSTLEIQRTEQGDSAMYLCASSVGQSNYGYTFGSGTRLTVV.

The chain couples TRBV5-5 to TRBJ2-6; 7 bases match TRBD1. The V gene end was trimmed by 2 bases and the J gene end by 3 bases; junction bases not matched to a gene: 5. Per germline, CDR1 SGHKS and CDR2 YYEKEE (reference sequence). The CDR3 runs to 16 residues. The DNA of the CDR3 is TGTGCCAGCAGCTTTACAGGGGCTCGTGGGGCCAACGTCCTGACTTTC. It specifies CASSFTGARGANVLTF.

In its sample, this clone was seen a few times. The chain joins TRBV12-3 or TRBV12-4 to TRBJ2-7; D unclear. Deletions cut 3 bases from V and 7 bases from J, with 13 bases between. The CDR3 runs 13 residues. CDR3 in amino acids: CASSFRVAGEQYF. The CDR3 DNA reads TGTGCCAGCAGTTTCCGCGTAGCCGGGGAGCAGTACTTC.

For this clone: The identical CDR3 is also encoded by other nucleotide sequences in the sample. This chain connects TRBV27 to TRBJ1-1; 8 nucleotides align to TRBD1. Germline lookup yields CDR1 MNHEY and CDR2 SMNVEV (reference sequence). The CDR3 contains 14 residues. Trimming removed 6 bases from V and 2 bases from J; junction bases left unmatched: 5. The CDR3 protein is CASSLDRGNTEAFF. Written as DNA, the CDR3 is TGTGCCAGCAGCCTTGACAGGGGCAACACTGAAGCTTTCTTT.

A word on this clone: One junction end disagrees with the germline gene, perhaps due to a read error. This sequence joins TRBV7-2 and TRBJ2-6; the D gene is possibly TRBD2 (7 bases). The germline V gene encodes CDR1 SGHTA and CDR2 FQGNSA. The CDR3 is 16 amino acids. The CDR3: CASSLASRGGVNVLTF. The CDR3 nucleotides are TGTGCCAGCAGCTTAGCTTCCAGGGGAGGGGTCAACGTCCTGACTTTC.

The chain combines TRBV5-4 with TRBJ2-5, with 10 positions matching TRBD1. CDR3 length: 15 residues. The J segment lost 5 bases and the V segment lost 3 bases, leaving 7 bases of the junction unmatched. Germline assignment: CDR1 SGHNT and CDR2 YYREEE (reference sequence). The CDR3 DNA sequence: TGTGCCAGCAGCTGGGGGGACAGGGGAGAGGAGACCCAGTACTTC. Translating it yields CASSWGDRGEETQYF.

CDR3 nucleotide sequence: TGTGCCAGCAGCCAAGATCAGCCTAGCGGACAAGAGACCCAGTACTTC. Its translation: CASSQDQPSGQETQYF. The V gene is TRBV4-2, the J gene TRBJ2-5; 7 nucleotides match TRBD2. Germline V CDR1 and CDR2: LGHNA, YNFKEQ. The ends lost 0 bases at V and 2 bases at J; junction bases unmatched: 6. The CDR3 has 16 amino acids.

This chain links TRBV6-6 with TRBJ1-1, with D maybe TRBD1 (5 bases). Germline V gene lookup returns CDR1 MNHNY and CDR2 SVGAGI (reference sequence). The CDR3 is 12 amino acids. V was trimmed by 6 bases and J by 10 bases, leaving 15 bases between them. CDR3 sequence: CASSSRGFGAFF. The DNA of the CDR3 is TGTGCCAGCAGCTCTAGGGGTTTTGGAGCTTTCTTT.

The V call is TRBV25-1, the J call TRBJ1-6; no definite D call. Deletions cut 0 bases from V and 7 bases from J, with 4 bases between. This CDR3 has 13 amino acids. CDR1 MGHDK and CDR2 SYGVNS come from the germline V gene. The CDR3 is CASSEYRNSPLHF. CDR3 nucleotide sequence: TGTGCCAGCAGTGAATACAGAAATTCACCCCTCCACTTT.

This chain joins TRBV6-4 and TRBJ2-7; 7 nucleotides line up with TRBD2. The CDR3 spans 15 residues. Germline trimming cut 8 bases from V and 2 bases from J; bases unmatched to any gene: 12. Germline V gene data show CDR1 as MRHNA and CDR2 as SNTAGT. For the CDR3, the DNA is TGTGCCAGCCCCTTCCAGCTAGCGGCAACCTACGAGCAGTACTTC. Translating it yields CASPFQLAATYEQYF.

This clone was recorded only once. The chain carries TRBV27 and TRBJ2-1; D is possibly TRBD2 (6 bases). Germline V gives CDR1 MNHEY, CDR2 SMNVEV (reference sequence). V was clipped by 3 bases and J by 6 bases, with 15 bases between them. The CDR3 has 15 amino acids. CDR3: CASSFGGSGGNEQFF. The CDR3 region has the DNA TGTGCCAGCAGTTTTGGGGGGTCTGGTGGCAATGAGCAGTTCTTC.

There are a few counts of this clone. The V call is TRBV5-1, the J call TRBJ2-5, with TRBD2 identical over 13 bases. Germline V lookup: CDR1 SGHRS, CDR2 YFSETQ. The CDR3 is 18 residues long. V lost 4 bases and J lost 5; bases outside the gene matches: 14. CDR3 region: CASSPQGGLAGVRETQYF. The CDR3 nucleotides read TGCGCCAGCAGCCCACAAGGAGGACTAGCGGGAGTACGGGAGACCCAGTACTTC.